A single sample is the source of the 32 T cell receptor beta chains below, sequenced in a study of CD8 T cells in Susac syndrome. The authors reverse transcribed roughly 0.45 to 1 ug RNA with random hexamers. One entry per CDR3 protein results from TCRdb running MiXCR on the immunoSEQ multiplex PCR reads. The sample includes more than 150,000 distinct CDR3 sequences, 90% to 95% of them seen just once. The sequencing input was CD4+ T cells from PBMCs. These receptors were collected from a human donor in good health.

V usage is TRBV29-1 and J usage is TRBJ2-7; D uncertain. Germline lookup yields CDR1 SQVTM and CDR2 ANQGSEA. The CDR3 length is 11 residues. This CDR3 reads CSVRLTYEQYF. CDR3 sequence (DNA): TGCAGTGTCAGGCTCACCTACGAGCAGTACTTC.

The chain recombines TRBV12-3 or TRBV12-4 with TRBJ2-7, with 8 bases matching TRBD1. Trimming at V came to 5 bases and at J to 1 base, leaving 4 bases not matched to a gene. CDR3 length: 14 amino acids. CDR3 residues: CASSRQGTSYEQYF. CDR3 bases: TGTGCCAGCAGTCGACAGGGGACGTCCTACGAGCAGTACTTC.

The chain's CDR3 is CSAGLTSGGSEGQFF. CDR3 DNA sequence: TGCAGCGCCGGACTGACTAGCGGGGGATCAGAGGGGCAGTTCTTC. The gene calls are TRBV29-1 and TRBJ2-1; 12 bases match TRBD2. V was pared by 7 bases and J by 12 bases, with 16 bases of the junction left unmatched. The CDR3 contains 15 residues. CDR1 and CDR2 (germline): SQVTM, ANQGSEA.

The V call is TRBV12-3 or TRBV12-4, the J call TRBJ1-3; D is undetermined. V was pared by 9 bases and J by 4 bases, with 10 bases between. The CDR3 runs 12 residues. The CDR3 coding sequence is TGTGCCAGTTCTGTAGGGGGAAACACCATATATTTT. Its translation is CASSVGGNTIYF.

The V and J genes are TRBV18 and TRBJ2-7; tentatively, D is TRBD1 or TRBD2 (5 bases each). V lost 0 bases and J lost 6, with 15 bases in between. The CDR3 loop spans 15 amino acids. Germline loops: CDR1 KGHSH, CDR2 LQKENI. In DNA form, the CDR3 reads TGTGCCAGCTCACCACCCGCATCCCCGGGGCGCGAGCAGTACTTC. It codes for CASSPPASPGREQYF.

The sample holds one count of this clonotype. This rearrangement joins TRBV3-1 to TRBJ2-1, with TRBD2 matching over 7 bases. CDR1 and CDR2 (germline): LGHDT, YNNKEL (reference sequence). There are 17 residues in the CDR3. Losses at the gene ends were 0 bases for V and 0 bases for J; bases not matched to a gene: 5. The CDR3 sequence: CASSQDPAGDSYNEQFF. CDR3 sequence (DNA): TGTGCCAGCAGCCAAGATCCCGCGGGGGACTCCTACAATGAGCAGTTCTTC.

This chain joins TRBV12-3 or TRBV12-4 and TRBJ2-7; TRBD1 might be the D (6 bases). V was trimmed by 5 bases and J by 0 bases, leaving 11 bases between them. The CDR3 has 14 residues. The chain's CDR3 is CASSPQGNSYEQYF. DNA of the CDR3: TGTGCCAGCAGTCCACAGGGAAACTCCTACGAGCAGTACTTC.

The V and J genes are TRBV3-1 and TRBJ2-7, with D possibly matching TRBD1 (6 bases). Trimming stripped 6 bases from V and 6 bases from J, with 9 bases between. Germline V gene data show CDR1 as LGHDT and CDR2 as YNNKEL (reference sequence). The CDR3 is made up of 11 amino acids. The CDR3 nucleotides read TGTGCCAGCAGTTACAGGGCCGAGCAGTACTTC. It specifies CASSYRAEQYF.

This chain uses TRBV29-1 with TRBJ2-7; the D is unclear. This CDR3 has 11 amino acids. The V end was cut by 4 bases, the J end by 3 bases, with 7 bases between. CDR1 is SQVTM and CDR2 is ANQGSEA in the germline V gene. This chain's CDR3 is CSVGEDYEQYF. The CDR3 region has the DNA TGCAGCGTTGGCGAGGACTACGAGCAGTACTTC.

This rearrangement joins TRBV29-1 to TRBJ1-1; D remains unclear. The CDR3 contains 11 residues. V was trimmed by 6 bases and J by 1 base, leaving 6 bases between them. Germline V gene sequence: CDR1 SQVTM, CDR2 ANQGSEA. The CDR3 is CSVDGNTEAFF. The CDR3, as DNA: TGCAGCGTGGACGGGAACACTGAAGCTTTCTTT.

CDR3 in amino acids: CASSFSVNEQFF. The CDR3 nucleotides are TGTGCCAGCAGCTTTAGTGTCAATGAGCAGTTCTTC. This rearrangement joins TRBV5-6 to TRBJ2-1, with D unclear. Germline CDR1 SGHDT, CDR2 YYEEEE. Trimming left V 2 bases short and J 6 bases short, with 6 bases between. This CDR3 is 12 amino acids long.

The chain couples TRBV21-1 to TRBJ2-5. TRBV21-1 is tagged as a pseudogene. The CDR3 covers 14 residues. This CDR3 is CASSNGRNQETQYF. The CDR3 DNA reads as TGTGCCAGCAGCAATGGACGAAATCAAGAGACCCAGTACTTC.

This clonotype was counted once. This chain joins TRBV11-2 and TRBJ2-5, with D possibly matching TRBD2 (6 bases). Germline assignment: CDR1 SGHAT and CDR2 FQNNGV. This CDR3 is built from 15 residues. V dropped 5 bases and J dropped 0 bases, with 13 bases sitting between them. CDR3 sequence: CASSRLLANQETQYF. The CDR3 DNA sequence: TGTGCCAGCAGCCGCCTCCTAGCGAACCAAGAGACCCAGTACTTC. Complete variable domain (other parts from reference TRBV11-2 and TRBJ2-5): EAGVAQSPRYKIIEKRQSVAFWCNPISGHATLYWYQQILGQGPKLLIQFQNNGVVDDSQLPKDRFSAERLKGVDSTLKIQPAKLEDSAVYLCASSRLLANQETQYFGPGTRLLVL.

The DNA of the CDR3 is TGTGCCAGCTCACCGGGACAGGGGTGGGGTTCACCCCTCCACTTT. It specifies CASSPGQGWGSPLHF. This rearrangement joins TRBV18 to TRBJ1-6, with 10 bases matching TRBD1. CDR1 is KGHSH and CDR2 is LQKENI in the germline V gene. The trim removed 3 bases at V and 9 bases at J, leaving 5 bases unmatched. The length of the CDR3 is 15 residues.

The chain carries TRBV7-2 and TRBJ1-6; D unclear. CDR3 length equals 14 residues. Germline assignment: CDR1 SGHTA and CDR2 FQGNSA. Trimming cost V 4 bases and J 9 bases, with 13 bases left between them. The CDR3 nucleotides read TGTGCCAGCAGCTCGGAGGGTCGGAGTTCACCCCTCCACTTT. This codes for CASSSEGRSSPLHF. The complete variable domain, with remaining parts taken from reference TRBV7-2 and TRBJ1-6, reads GAGVSQSPSNKVTEKGKDVELRCDPISGHTALYWYRQSLGQGLEFLIYFQGNSAPDKSGLPSDRFSAERTGGSVSTLTIQRTQQEDSAVYLCASSSEGRSSPLHFGNGTRLTVT.

The chain employs TRBV13 and TRBJ1-5; perhaps TRBD1 as D (6 bases). V was cut by 2 bases and J by 7 bases, with 12 bases left in between. Germline V lookup: CDR1 PRHDT, CDR2 FYEKMQ (reference sequence). There are 14 residues in the CDR3. The CDR3 bases are TGTGCCAGCAGCTTAAGGAGGGGGGTACAGCCCCAGCATTTT. Protein sequence: CASSLRRGVQPQHF.

The V and J genes are TRBV12-3 or TRBV12-4 and TRBJ2-1, with TRBD2 matching over 8 bases. CDR3 size: 16 residues. J lost 1 base, V lost 6 bases, and 8 bases had no gene match. CDR3 DNA sequence: TGTGCCAGCAGGGGCGAGCGGGGGCCGTCCTACAATGAGCAGTTCTTC. It encodes CASRGERGPSYNEQFF.

This clonotype was detected only once. V gene TRBV11-3 combines with J gene TRBJ2-7, with a possible D match to TRBD2 (6 bases). Germline V gene sequence: CDR1 SGHNT, CDR2 YENEEA. The V and J ends lost 5 bases and 5 bases respectively, with 13 bases between them. There are 13 residues in the CDR3. Here the CDR3 reads CASSRGRRDEQYF. The CDR3 DNA sequence: TGTGCCAGCAGCCGTGGGCGGAGGGACGAGCAGTACTTC.

This CDR3 reads CSVEVHRKETQYF. The CDR3 bases are TGCAGCGTTGAAGTGCACAGAAAAGAGACCCAGTACTTC. The chain joins TRBV29-1 to TRBJ2-5; no reliable D call. The CDR3 extends over 13 amino acids. V lost 1 base and J lost 3, with 9 bases in between. Germline CDR1 SQVTM, CDR2 ANQGSEA.

The chain links TRBV9 to TRBJ2-7; 10 nucleotides align to TRBD1. V was clipped by 4 bases and J by 2 bases; unmatched bases: 3. Germline V gives CDR1 SGDLS, CDR2 YYNGEE. This CDR3 contains 14 residues. The CDR3 DNA sequence: TGTGCCAGCAGCCGGGACAGGGGAACCTACGAGCAGTACTTC. Its translation: CASSRDRGTYEQYF.

This chain connects TRBV7-2 to TRBJ2-5; no clear D. The V end lost 6 bases, the J end lost 0 bases, and 11 bases lay between the germline ends. The CDR3 extends over 14 amino acids. Germline V gene lookup returns CDR1 SGHTA and CDR2 FQGNSA. The CDR3 DNA sequence: TGTGCCAGCAGTCTACGGGTGTACCAAGAGACCCAGTACTTC. Translation: CASSLRVYQETQYF.

The table lists this clonotype with a count of one. The V and J genes are TRBV6-2 or TRBV6-3 and TRBJ2-1, with a weak D call TRBD1 (5 bases). Germline V gene sequence: CDR1 MNHEY, CDR2 SVGEGT. V lost 6 bases to trimming and J lost 8 bases, with 11 bases between them. The CDR3 runs 12 residues. CDR3 sequence: CASRQVSDEQFF. In nucleotides, the CDR3 is TGTGCCAGCAGACAGGTATCGGATGAGCAGTTCTTC.

This chain joins TRBV20-1 and TRBJ1-2; no reliable D call. The CDR3 loop spans 11 amino acids. V lost 6 bases, J lost 4 bases, and 9 bases lay in between. The germline V gene encodes CDR1 DFQATT and CDR2 SNEGSKA (reference sequence). The CDR3 DNA follows: TGCAGTGCCCAGGACTCCTATGGCTACACCTTC. Translated: CSAQDSYGYTF.

The genes are TRBV11-2 and TRBJ1-2, with D hard to call. Trimming left V 5 bases short and J 3 bases short, with 13 bases between. This CDR3 region has 14 residues. Germline V gives CDR1 SGHAT, CDR2 FQNNGV. DNA of the CDR3: TGTGCCAGCAGCCCCACCCGGGAGTACTATGGCTACACCTTC. Its protein product is CASSPTREYYGYTF.

The chain has TRBV7-2 and TRBJ2-1; D uncertain. The CDR3 is 16 residues long. The ends were cut back, 1 base at V and 8 bases at J, with 18 bases in the middle. In germline, CDR1 is SGHTA, CDR2 FQGNSA. The CDR3 sequence is CASSLVGAQVGYEQFF. The CDR3 DNA is TGTGCCAGCAGCTTAGTAGGTGCCCAGGTGGGTTATGAGCAGTTCTTC.

The V gene is TRBV29-1, the J gene TRBJ2-5; 8 positions agree with TRBD1. Germline values: CDR1 SQVTM, CDR2 ANQGSEA. After removal of 7 bases from V and 4 bases from J, the junction contained 14 bases not matched to a gene. The CDR3 has 15 amino acids. CDR3 in DNA: TGCAGCGGGGAACAGAGGAACAGGGGGTTAGAGACCCAGTACTTC. This translates into CSGEQRNRGLETQYF.

The rearrangement joins TRBV13 to TRBJ2-3; D perhaps matches TRBD1 (6 bases). Trimming pared 5 bases from V and 2 bases from J, leaving 14 bases between. This CDR3 has 15 amino acids. Per germline, CDR1 PRHDT and CDR2 FYEKMQ (reference sequence). The CDR3 loop is CASSDTQGNTDTQYF. In DNA form, the CDR3 reads TGTGCCAGCAGCGACACTCAGGGGAACACAGATACGCAGTATTTT. Variable domain in full (rest from reference TRBV13 and TRBJ2-3): AAGVIQSPRHLIKEKRETATLKCYPIPRHDTVYWYQQGPGQDPQFLISFYEKMQSDKGSIPDRFSAQQFSDYHSELNMSSLELGDSALYFCASSDTQGNTDTQYFGPGTRLTVL.

The genes are TRBV30 and TRBJ2-1; tentatively, D is TRBD1 (6 bases). In germline, CDR1 is GTSNPN, CDR2 SVGIG (reference sequence). CDR3 length: 14 residues. V gave up 6 bases and J gave up 0 bases, with 12 bases separating them. The DNA of the CDR3 is TGTGCCTGCCCAGGGACACGCTCCTACAATGAGCAGTTCTTC. Amino acid sequence: CACPGTRSYNEQFF.

The chain employs TRBV29-1 and TRBJ1-1; no clear D. Germline CDR1 is SQVTM and CDR2 is ANQGSEA. Trimming took 6 bases from V and 0 from J, leaving 11 bases between them. The CDR3 consists of 13 residues. The chain's CDR3 is CSVRPYMNTEAFF. The CDR3 DNA is TGCAGCGTGCGACCGTACATGAACACTGAAGCTTTCTTT.

The chain combines TRBV6-5 with TRBJ2-1; 9 bases match TRBD2. Germline CDR1 and CDR2: MNHEY and SVGAGI. The CDR3 has 15 residues. The V gene end was trimmed by 6 bases and the J gene end by 7 bases; junction bases not matched to a gene: 10. CDR3 region: CASSRGGGPRNEQFF. The DNA of the CDR3 is TGTGCCAGCAGCCGCGGGGGGGGCCCCAGGAATGAGCAGTTCTTC.

The rearrangement links TRBV20-1 to TRBJ2-7; D is perhaps TRBD1 or TRBD2 (5 bases each). V was cut by 6 bases and J by 4 bases, with 16 bases left in between. The germline V gene has CDR1 DFQATT and CDR2 SNEGSKA (reference sequence). This CDR3 has 13 residues. CDR3 DNA sequence: TGCAGTGCAGGGACCCCTGGGAAGTACGAGCAGTACTTC. Amino acids: CSAGTPGKYEQYF.

In DNA, the CDR3 is TGTGCCAGCAGCCATCGGGGGGACACTGAAGCTTTCTTT. It encodes CASSHRGDTEAFF. This chain connects TRBV3-1 to TRBJ1-1, with D perhaps matching TRBD1 (5 bases). CDR1 is LGHDT and CDR2 is YNNKEL in the germline V gene (reference sequence). The CDR3 is made up of 13 amino acids. Trimming removed 3 bases from V and 3 bases from J, with 8 bases in between.